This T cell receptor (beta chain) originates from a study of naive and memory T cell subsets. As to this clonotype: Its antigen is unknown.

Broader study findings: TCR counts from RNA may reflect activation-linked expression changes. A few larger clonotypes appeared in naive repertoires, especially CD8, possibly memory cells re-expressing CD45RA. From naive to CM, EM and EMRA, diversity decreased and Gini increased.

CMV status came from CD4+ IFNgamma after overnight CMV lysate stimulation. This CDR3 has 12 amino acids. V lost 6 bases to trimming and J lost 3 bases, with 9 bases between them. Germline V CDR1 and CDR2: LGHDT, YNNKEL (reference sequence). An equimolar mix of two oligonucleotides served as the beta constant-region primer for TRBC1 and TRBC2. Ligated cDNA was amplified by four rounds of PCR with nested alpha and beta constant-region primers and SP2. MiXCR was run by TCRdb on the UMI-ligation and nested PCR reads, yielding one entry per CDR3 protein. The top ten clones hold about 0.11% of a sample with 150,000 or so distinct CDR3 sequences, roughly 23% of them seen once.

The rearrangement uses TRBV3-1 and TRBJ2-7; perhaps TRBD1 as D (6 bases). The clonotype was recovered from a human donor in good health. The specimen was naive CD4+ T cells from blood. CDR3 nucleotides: TGTGCCAGCAGACAGACAGGCTACGAGCAGTACTTC. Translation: CASRQTGYEQYF.